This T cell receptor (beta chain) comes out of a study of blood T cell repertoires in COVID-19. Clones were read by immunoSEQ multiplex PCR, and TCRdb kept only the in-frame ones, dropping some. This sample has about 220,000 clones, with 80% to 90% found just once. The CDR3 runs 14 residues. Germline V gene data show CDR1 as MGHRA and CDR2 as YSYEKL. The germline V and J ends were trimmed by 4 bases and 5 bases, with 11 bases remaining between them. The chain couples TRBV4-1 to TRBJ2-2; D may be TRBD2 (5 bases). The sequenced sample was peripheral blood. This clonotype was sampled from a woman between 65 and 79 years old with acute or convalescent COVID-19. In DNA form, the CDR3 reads TGCGCCAGCAGCCTAGAGGGCCGGACCGGGGAGCTGTTTTTT. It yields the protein CASSLEGRTGELFF.